The T cell receptor beta chain described here comes from a study of T cell clonality in common variable immunodeficiency. General study points: Reportedly, TCR beta sequences from common variable immunodeficiency showed fewer deletions and N-nucleotide insertions. CVID subjects had higher TCRbeta clonality than healthy controls, most marked in about a third. Fewer TCRbeta clones were shared among CVID subjects than controls.

Deletions cut 1 base from V and 2 bases from J, with 9 bases between. The CDR3 loop spans 14 amino acids. The germline gives CDR1 SGHDN, CDR2 FVKESK. Both groups were predominantly of Caucasian heritage. Profiling relied on immunoSEQ multiplex PCR, and the TCRdb table lists in-frame clones only, not all of them. The table lists 60,000 to 75,000 clones, with no singletons. This clone was seen at least ten times. Its antigen remains unidentified. The read comes to an end 3 residues before the CDR3 does, leaving the germline J gene to fill in the end. Sequencing was performed on peripheral blood mononuclear cells. The chain links TRBV14 to TRBJ2-7; D might be TRBD1 (6 bases). The TCR originated in a person aged 18 to 75 in good health. CDR3 protein: CASSQAGQPYEQYF. CDR3 bases read: TGTGCCAGCAGCCAAGCCGGACAGCCCTACGAG.